This T cell receptor (beta chain) originates from a study of OX40 agonist ivuxolimab in advanced cancers. Turning to this clone: The antigen is undetermined.

Study conclusions and caveats: Certain nonresponders likewise exhibited a low normalized T-cell clonal expansion.

Profiling relied on immunoSEQ multiplex PCR, and the TCRdb table lists in-frame clones only, not all of them. The sample consists of tens of thousands of clones, approximately 86% of them appearing once. Per the germline V gene, CDR1 is MNHNS and CDR2 is SASEGT. V lost 6 bases, J lost 4 bases, and 15 bases lay in between. The CDR3 consists of 14 residues. The clonotype was recovered from an adult with an advanced solid tumor such as melanoma, head and neck, liver or kidney cancer. This sequence joins TRBV6-1 and TRBJ1-1, with D unresolved. Sequencing used CD4+ or CD8+ T cells sorted from blood, obtained in a trial of the OX40 agonist ivuxolimab. The CDR3 is CASRPIRPSTEAFF. In nucleotides, the CDR3 is TGTGCCAGCAGACCAATCCGACCGTCCACTGAAGCTTTCTTT.